The text below deals with one TCR beta chain. The sample originates from a study of cytomegalovirus exposure and HLA in healthy donors. Primers for the PCR totalled 60 Vbeta and 13 Jbeta. Authors' data handling: Later analysis identified tens of millions of unique TCR beta chains, about 12 million shared. Generated by immunoSEQ multiplex PCR, the TCRdb table keeps only in-frame clones and is missing some. That table is the source of V, J and clone size, and D and trimming were worked out from the DNA. The table for this sample gives about 160,000 clones. The CDR3 runs to 14 residues. The junction had 1 base not matched to a gene; V was cut back by 0 bases and J by 4 bases. CDR1 and CDR2 (germline): SGHDT, YYEEEE.

This sequence joins TRBV5-6 and TRBJ2-3, with 8 bases aligning to TRBD2. Sequenced: PBMCs. This receptor was obtained from a woman aged 60-75 years in good health and CMV-seronegative. CDR3 nucleotide sequence: TGTGCCAGCAGCTTGGACGGGGGGGCAGATACGCAGTATTTT. This encodes CASSLDGGADTQYF.